These T cell receptor beta chains were read from a single sample in a study of T cells in localized non-small cell lung cancer. The method was immunoSEQ multiplex PCR; TCRdb's version includes in-frame clones alone and lacks a portion of them. Of around 70,000 clones in the sample, roughly 90% were seen once. The sample here was peripheral blood, taken before any cancer treatment. The source of these receptors is a male donor at least 60 years old with stage III squamous cell lung carcinoma. CDR3s include the opening cysteine and the closing phenylalanine or tryptophan. Each record gives: clone size, D gene, J gene, V gene, CDR3 DNA, CDR3 protein. D genes are given only for firm matches. A row's size may be missing; if present it is once, few, many or a size class.

once	TRBD1	TRBJ1-4	TRBV2	TGTGCCACTAGGGGACAGGGCCTTCCTAGTGAAAAACTGTTTTTT	CATRGQGLPSEKLFF
once	TRBD2	TRBJ2-1	TRBV18	TGTGCCAGCTCTCCCTCGATAGCGGGGGGCTCCTACAATGAGCAGTTCTTC	CASSPSIAGGSYNEQFF
.	.	TRBJ1-6	TRBV5-1	TGCGCCAGCAGCCCAACAGGGAGCTCCTATAATTCACCCCTCCACTTT	CASSPTGSSYNSPLHF
.	.	TRBJ2-1	TRBV28	TGTGCCAGCAGATCGAGGGGGGGGGCGGATGAGCAGTTCTTC	CASRSRGGADEQFF
few	.	TRBJ1-1	TRBV10-3	TGTGCCATCAGTGTCGTACAGGGAACTGAAGCTTTCTTT	CAISVVQGTEAFF
.	.	TRBJ1-1	TRBV7-8	TGTGCCAGCAGCTTAAACGGGATGAACACTGAAGCTTTCTTT	CASSLNGMNTEAFF
.	.	TRBJ1-4	TRBV29-1	TGCAGCGTTGAAGATTCTTGGGGTAGGGAGGGGGGCGATGAAAAACTGTTTTTT	CSVEDSWGREGGDEKLFF
once	TRBD2	TRBJ2-2	TRBV7-2	TGTGCCAGCAGCCCAAAGGGACTAGCGGGGGGTACCGGGGAGCTGTTTTTT	CASSPKGLAGGTGELFF
.	.	TRBJ2-5	TRBV4-1	TGCGCCAGCAGCCAAGATGGTAAGGGACCAGAGACCCAGTACTTC	CASSQDGKGPETQYF
.	.	TRBJ2-2	TRBV10-1	TGCGCCAGCAGTGAGTCGATGTCGGGTGTAGCGAACACCGGGGAGCTGTTTTTT	CASSESMSGVANTGELFF
once	TRBD1	TRBJ1-2	TRBV18	TGTGCCAGCTCACCGGACAGGGCTTTAGGCTACACCTTC	CASSPDRALGYTF
once	.	TRBJ2-5	TRBV5-1	TGCGCCAGCAGCCCCGGGTCGAGTGACCAAGAGACCCAGTACTTC	CASSPGSSDQETQYF
few	TRBD1	TRBJ1-1	TRBV6-4	TGTGCCAGCAGTAAGACAGGGGAGAACACTGAAGCTTTCTTT	CASSKTGENTEAFF
.	.	TRBJ1-1	TRBV7-9	TGTGCCAGCAGCTTGACAGCGAGCACTGAAGCTTTCTTT	CASSLTASTEAFF
.	.	TRBJ1-4	TRBV15	TGTGCCACCAGCGCGGGAGGGGGGAATGAAAAACTGTTTTTT	CATSAGGGNEKLFF
.	TRBD1	TRBJ1-1	TRBV5-1	TGCGCCAGCAGCTCCAGACAGGGGAAGAGTACTGAAGCTTTCTTT	CASSSRQGKSTEAFF
.	.	TRBJ1-1	TRBV6-1	TGTGCCAGCAGTGAATTGGGCGCTGAAGCTTTCTTT	CASSELGAEAFF
once	TRBD1	TRBJ1-4	TRBV4-2	TGTGCCAGCAGCCAAGATCATCCCGGGACAGGGGACACAACTAATGAAAAACTGTTTTTT	CASSQDHPGTGDTTNEKLFF
.	.	TRBJ2-3	TRBV10-3	TGTGCCATCAGTGAAGACGGTATCACAGATACGCAGTATTTT	CAISEDGITDTQYF
.	.	TRBJ1-1	TRBV6-5	TGTGCCAGTGGGAAGGGGATGAACACTGAAGCTTTCTTT	CASGKGMNTEAFF
.	TRBD1	TRBJ1-5	TRBV2	TGTGCCAGCAGTCCGACGGGACAGGGATATAGCAATCAGCCCCAGCATTTT	CASSPTGQGYSNQPQHF
.	.	TRBJ2-2	TRBV28	TGTGCCAGCATCGCATTCCCCGGGGAGCTGTTTTTT	CASIAFPGELFF
.	.	TRBJ2-1	TRBV15	TGTGCCACCAGCAGAGGGCAGGACCACAATGAGCAGTTCTTC	CATSRGQDHNEQFF
medium-sized	TRBD1	TRBJ2-2	TRBV6-1	TGTGCCAGCACCCGACAGGGGTCGAACACCGGGGAGCTGTTTTTT	CASTRQGSNTGELFF
.	.	TRBJ2-7	TRBV4-1	TGCGCCAGCAGCCAAGACAGGGGCTCTTCCTACGAGCAGTACTTC	CASSQDRGSSYEQYF
.	.	TRBJ2-3	TRBV7-2	TGTGCCAGCAGCTTAAGCGGTAGCACAGATACGCAGTATTTT	CASSLSGSTDTQYF
.	TRBD1	TRBJ2-3	TRBV9	TGTGCCAGCAGCGTAGGAGGGGGGCAGGGGGCTGCAGATACGCAGTATTTT	CASSVGGGQGAADTQYF
.	.	TRBJ2-2	TRBV18	TGTGCCAGCTCACCATTTTTCGGGAGCAACGGGGAGCTGTTTTTT	CASSPFFGSNGELFF
.	TRBD1	TRBJ1-3	TRBV19	TGTGCCAGTAGTAGGGCCAGGGGGGTCTCTGGAAACACCATATATTTT	CASSRARGVSGNTIYF
.	.	TRBJ1-4	TRBV11-2	TGTGCCAGCAGCTTAGGGCAGCTAAGTGAAAAACTGTTTTTT	CASSLGQLSEKLFF
once	.	TRBJ1-1	TRBV5-1	TGCGCCAGCAGCTACGATTCAACCCCCGGGACTGAAGCTTTCTTT	CASSYDSTPGTEAFF
.	.	TRBJ1-2	TRBV19	TGTGCCAGTAGTATCTGGGGTGCGGCCAGGGGCTACACCTTC	CASSIWGAARGYTF
.	.	TRBJ1-2	TRBV9	TGTGCCAGCAGCCCCCGGGAAAGTTACTACTATGGCTACACCTTC	CASSPRESYYYGYTF
.	.	TRBJ2-5	TRBV27	TGTGCCAGCAGTTTATCGGGAGAGACCCAGTACTTC	CASSLSGETQYF
.	TRBD1	TRBJ1-4	TRBV2	TGTGCCAGCAGTGAGCAGACAGGGCTGGATGAAAAACTGTTTTTT	CASSEQTGLDEKLFF
.	.	TRBJ1-1	TRBV5-4	TGTGCCAGCAGCTTGGGATTTTCCACTGAAGCTTTCTTT	CASSLGFSTEAFF
.	.	TRBJ2-3	TRBV7-9	TGTGCCAGCAGCTTCAACACCCAAGGTACAGATACGCAGTATTTT	CASSFNTQGTDTQYF
.	TRBD1	TRBJ2-1	TRBV11-2	TGTGCCAGCAGCCGTTCCGGGACAGGGAACAATGAGCAGTTCTTC	CASSRSGTGNNEQFF
.	.	TRBJ1-2	TRBV6-6	TGTGCCAGCAGCCGACGGGGGGCCTCCTATGGCTACACCTTC	CASSRRGASYGYTF
.	.	TRBJ1-2	TRBV11-2	TGTGCCAGCAGCCTTGCGTCGGTAGGAGGCTACACCTTC	CASSLASVGGYTF
.	.	TRBJ1-6	TRBV18	TGTGCCAGCTCACCCGGCAGCTCCCTTCATTCACCCCTCCACTTT	CASSPGSSLHSPLHF
.	.	TRBJ1-3	TRBV19	TGTGCCAGTAGTCTGAGGGAGCGTGGAAACACCATATATTTT	CASSLRERGNTIYF
.	.	TRBJ1-1	TRBV30	TGTGCCTCCGTTGGAGTGAACACTGAAGCTTTCTTT	CASVGVNTEAFF
.	TRBD1	TRBJ1-2	TRBV6-1	TGTGCCAGCAGTGACGGGACAGGGATACGGGGCTACACCTTC	CASSDGTGIRGYTF
.	.	TRBJ1-4	TRBV5-6	TGTGCCAGCAGCTTAGCAGGGGCCGAAGAAAAACTGTTTTTT	CASSLAGAEEKLFF
few	.	TRBJ1-6	TRBV5-1	TGCGCCAGCAGATTCCAGGGATCGGATTCACCCCTCCACTTT	CASRFQGSDSPLHF
.	.	TRBJ2-6	TRBV28	TGTGCCAGTTATATCTCTGGGGCCAACGTCCTGACTTTC	CASYISGANVLTF
.	.	TRBJ2-4	TRBV18	TGTGCCAGCTCACCTCAGCGAGCCAAAAACATTCAGTACTTC	CASSPQRAKNIQYF
.	.	TRBJ2-3	TRBV5-4	TGTGCCAGCAGCTACCACATAGAGGGAAGCACAGATACGCAGTATTTT	CASSYHIEGSTDTQYF
few	TRBD1	TRBJ1-6	TRBV5-5	TGTGCCAGCAGCTCTGGGACAGCGCCTAATAATTCACCCCTCCACTTT	CASSSGTAPNNSPLHF
.	.	TRBJ2-1	TRBV9	TGTGCCAGCAGTGCGACGGGGGCCGAGCAGTTCTTC	CASSATGAEQFF
.	.	TRBJ1-1	TRBV5-1	TGCGCCAGCGGCACCGGGACGGAAGGTGAAGCTTTCTTT	CASGTGTEGEAFF
.	.	TRBJ2-1	TRBV29-1	TGCAGCGTTGAAATGGTAGGGGGCGGGGATGAGCAGTTCTTC	CSVEMVGGGDEQFF
.	.	TRBJ1-1	TRBV4-3	TGCGCCAGCAGGGGACTTCCAGGGACTCAGGCTTTCTTT	CASRGLPGTQAFF
.	.	TRBJ1-6	TRBV5-1	TGCGCCAGCAGCTTCGACAGCTATAATTCACCCCTCCACTTT	CASSFDSYNSPLHF
.	.	TRBJ1-2	TRBV4-1	TGCGCCAGCAGCCAAGATCGGCAGGGGCTGGGCTATGGCTACACCTTC	CASSQDRQGLGYGYTF
.	TRBD1	TRBJ2-7	TRBV6-6	TGTGCCAGCAGTTACTCTGACAGGGGGCCTTACGAGCAGTACTTC	CASSYSDRGPYEQYF